A selection of T cell receptor beta chains follows, all from one sample in a study of blood T cell repertoires in COVID-19. Produced via immunoSEQ multiplex PCR; TCRdb's table is partial and in-frame only. The table records 200,000 to 250,000 clones, approximately 91% of them present only once. Input material: peripheral blood. These receptors were collected from a man between 60 and 75 years old who had recovered from COVID-19. Both conserved end residues are part of each CDR3. A D gene is named only where the DNA matches it firmly. The size of a clone is reported for some rows only, either as once, few or many, or as a class for expanded clones.

TGTGCCAGCAGTTCGCTACCTTATGCCTACAATGAGCAGTTCTTC	CASSSLPYAYNEQFF	-	-	TRBV6-2/TRBV6-3	TRBJ2-1
TGTGCCAGCAGCTTAGAGAACAAACCCACAGATACGCAGTATTTT	CASSLENKPTDTQYF	once	-	TRBV7-9	TRBJ2-3
TGTGCCAGCAGAGTACAGGTCTTGGGGGAGCAGTACTTC	CASRVQVLGEQYF	-	-	TRBV6-5	TRBJ2-7
TGTGCCAGCAGTTTGCTTACGGGAGGGTCCAATGAGCAGTTCTTC	CASSLLTGGSNEQFF	-	TRBD2	TRBV7-9	TRBJ2-1
TGTGCCAGCAGTGCCCGGATCGGGACAACTCCCCAGAACACTGAAGCTTTCTTT	CASSARIGTTPQNTEAFF	-	-	TRBV6-1	TRBJ1-1
TGTGCCAGCAGCGTGGGGACACACTATGGCTACACCTTC	CASSVGTHYGYTF	-	-	TRBV9	TRBJ1-2
TGTGCCAGCAGTTTGGGACTAGCGGGAGTTCGAGAGCAGTACTTC	CASSLGLAGVREQYF	-	TRBD2	TRBV7-9	TRBJ2-7
TGTGCCAGCTCGAGGGACAGAAATAACTATGGCTACACCTTC	CASSRDRNNYGYTF	-	TRBD1	TRBV18	TRBJ1-2
TGTGCCAGCAGCTCCCGTGGGGCCGACAGGGCAGAGACCCAGTACTTC	CASSSRGADRAETQYF	once	TRBD1	TRBV7-8	TRBJ2-5
TGTGCCAGCAGCTCCGGCCGGGGACTAGCGGGCTACGAGCAGTACTTC	CASSSGRGLAGYEQYF	-	TRBD2	TRBV7-2	TRBJ2-7
TGTGCCAGCAGCTTAGGTCGCTACGAGCAGTACTTC	CASSLGRYEQYF	-	-	TRBV7-6	TRBJ2-7
TGTGCCAGCAGCTTAGTAGCGGGACGCTCAGATACGCAGTATTTT	CASSLVAGRSDTQYF	-	TRBD2	TRBV7-2	TRBJ2-3